This TCR beta chain was sequenced during a study of neoadjuvant anti-PD-1 for oral cavity cancer. Study-level background: Patients mostly received three to four biweekly nivolumab doses at 3 mg/kg before surgery.

The CDR3 length is 13 residues. The germline V gene encodes CDR1 ENHRY and CDR2 SYGVKD. Trimming removed 5 bases at V and 4 bases at J, with 10 bases between. As to time point: after neoadjuvant nivolumab, at surgical resection. The repertoire was sequenced with immunoSEQ multiplex PCR; TCRdb's copy has only in-frame clones and lacks some. Of more than 8,000 clones in the sample, about three fifths are singletons; the top ten hold about 4.5%. The chain employs TRBV10-3 and TRBJ2-3; either TRBD1 or TRBD2 may fit D (5 bases each). The TCR comes from a person aged 35-80 years with oral cavity squamous cell carcinoma. Specimen: PBMCs, collected after nivolumab (anti-PD-1) treatment. The CDR3: CAISFGGPDTQYF. CDR3 DNA: TGTGCCATCAGTTTTGGGGGACCAGATACGCAGTATTTT.